These 27 T cell receptor beta chains were sequenced from one sample in a study of T-cell reconstitution after alpha-beta-depleted transplantation in children. Unique molecular identifiers were incorporated into the prepared TCRbeta library. TCRdb processed the PCR reads anew with MiXCR; each CDR3 protein has one entry. The data contain around 600,000 distinct CDR3 sequences, about 10% of them singletons. The sequenced sample was PBMCs from the stem cell graft donor, obtained from the stem cell graft. Receptor source: a human donor who donated a stem cell graft to a child with acute myeloid leukemia.

This clonotype was picked up many times. The chain combines TRBV9 with TRBJ2-3; 7 positions match TRBD1. V lost 2 bases, J lost 3 bases, and 0 bases stayed unmatched. The CDR3 loop spans 13 amino acids. Germline-derived CDR1 and CDR2 are SGDLS and YYNGEE. CDR3 protein: CASSVRGTDTQYF. The DNA of the CDR3 is TGTGCCAGCAGCGTCAGGGGGACAGATACGCAGTATTTT.

The table lists this clonotype with a few counts. This chain joins TRBV12-3 or TRBV12-4 and TRBJ1-2, with D hard to call. The ends were cut back, 2 bases at V and 6 bases at J, with 13 bases in the middle. This CDR3 comprises 14 residues. Here the CDR3 DNA reads TGTGCCAGCAGTTTACCGGGAGGACCTGATGGCTACACCTTC. Its translation: CASSLPGGPDGYTF.

This clonotype was observed many times. The genes are TRBV5-1 and TRBJ2-1; 9 positions match TRBD2. CDR1 is SGHRS, CDR2 YFSETQ, per germline. The CDR3 runs 15 residues. Trimming at V came to 4 bases and at J to 8 bases, leaving 10 bases not matched to a gene. CDR3 residues: CASSPEGLAGHEQFF. The CDR3 DNA reads TGCGCCAGCAGCCCAGAGGGACTAGCTGGCCATGAGCAGTTCTTC. Full variable domain (rest looked up from reference TRBV5-1 and TRBJ2-1): KAGVTQTPRYLIKTRGQQVTLSCSPISGHRSVSWYQQTPGQGLQFLFEYFSETQRNKGNFPGRFSGRQFSNSRSEMNVSTLELGDSALYLCASSPEGLAGHEQFFGPGTRLTVL.

The table lists this clonotype with many counts. This chain links TRBV29-1 with TRBJ2-1; D is unclear. Trimming pared 4 bases from V and 1 base from J, leaving 2 bases between. Looked up from germline, CDR1 is SQVTM and CDR2 is ANQGSEA. This CDR3 contains 11 residues. This CDR3 is CSVVSYNEQFF. In nucleotides, the CDR3 is TGCAGCGTTGTATCCTACAATGAGCAGTTCTTC.

This clonotype has only a few counts. The gene calls are TRBV20-1 and TRBJ2-7; 8 nucleotides agree with TRBD2. This CDR3 is built from 14 residues. J gave up 0 bases and V 4 bases, and 5 bases lay outside the gene matches. Germline loops: CDR1 DFQATT, CDR2 SNEGSKA (reference sequence). The CDR3 DNA reads TGCAGTGCTATAGCGGGACGATTCTCCTACGAGCAGTACTTC. Its protein is CSAIAGRFSYEQYF.

This chain connects TRBV15 to TRBJ2-5; 8 bases map to TRBD1. Germline assignment: CDR1 LNHNV and CDR2 YYDKDF (reference sequence). This CDR3 has 15 amino acids. The V segment lost 4 bases and the J segment 2 bases; nucleotides outside the gene matches: 6. CDR3 sequence: CATSTSGTGQETQYF. DNA of the CDR3: TGTGCCACCAGCACCTCCGGGACAGGACAAGAGACCCAGTACTTC.

This chain uses TRBV6-1 with TRBJ2-3; the match to TRBD2 covers 12 bases. The CDR3 is 16 amino acids. Germline CDR1 is MNHNS and CDR2 is SASEGT. Germline trimming cut 3 bases from V and 2 bases from J; bases unmatched to any gene: 3. The CDR3 coding sequence is TGTGCCAGCAGTGAGGGACTAGCGGGCGCCACAGATACGCAGTATTTT. It codes for CASSEGLAGATDTQYF.

The rearrangement links TRBV25-1 to TRBJ1-1; TRBD1 agrees at 8 bases. Germline CDR1 is MGHDK and CDR2 is SYGVNS. V lost 3 bases and J lost 6; bases outside the gene matches: 9. CDR3 size: 15 residues. The CDR3 nucleotides read TGTGCCAGCAGTGAGCCGGGACAGGAGAGGGCTGAAGCTTTCTTT. Translated: CASSEPGQERAEAFF.

There are a few counts of this clonotype. CDR3 amino acids: CASSPNSYGYTF. The DNA of the CDR3 is TGTGCCAGCAGTCCTAATTCATATGGCTACACCTTC. The V gene is TRBV6-5, the J gene TRBJ1-2; D is undetermined. Deletions cut 5 bases from V and 5 bases from J, with 9 bases between. This CDR3 contains 12 residues. The germline gives CDR1 MNHEY, CDR2 SVGAGI.

The chain employs TRBV24-1 and TRBJ2-7, with TRBD1 identical over 11 bases. The germline gives CDR1 KGHDR, CDR2 SFDVKD. CDR3 size: 15 residues. Trimming removed 6 bases from V and 0 bases from J; junction bases left unmatched: 3. In DNA, the CDR3 is TGTGCCACCAGTCCCGGACAGGGGGCCTCCTACGAGCAGTACTTC. Its protein product is CATSPGQGASYEQYF.

In its sample, this clonotype was seen a few times. The rearrangement joins TRBV15 to TRBJ2-7, with no clear D. The CDR3 spans 13 residues. The germline V and J ends were trimmed by 0 bases and 5 bases, with 8 bases remaining between them. The germline gives CDR1 LNHNV, CDR2 YYDKDF (reference sequence). CDR3 sequence reads: CATSRDSIDEQYF. In nucleotides, the CDR3 is TGTGCCACCAGCAGAGATTCAATAGACGAGCAGTACTTC. Drawing the rest from reference TRBV15 and TRBJ2-7, the complete variable domain is DAMVIQNPRYQVTQFGKPVTLSCSQTLNHNVMYWYQQKSSQAPKLLFHYYDKDFNNEADTPDNFQSRRPNTSFCFLDIRSPGLGDTAMYLCATSRDSIDEQYFGPGTRLTVT.

The V call is TRBV6-2 or TRBV6-3, the J call TRBJ2-1, with 8 bases lining up with TRBD2. V dropped 6 bases and J dropped 8; count of bases not matched to a gene: 12. The CDR3 runs 15 residues. The germline V gene encodes CDR1 MNHEY and CDR2 SVGEGT. The CDR3 here is CASSKAGGRFDEQFF. The CDR3 DNA reads as TGTGCCAGCAGCAAAGCTGGCGGGAGGTTCGATGAGCAGTTCTTC.

The chain combines TRBV20-1 with TRBJ1-3; no clear D. Trimming took 3 bases from V and 4 from J, leaving 7 bases between them. The CDR3 consists of 12 residues. Looked up from germline, CDR1 is DFQATT and CDR2 is SNEGSKA (reference sequence). CDR3 sequence reads: CSASSSGNTIYF. CDR3 DNA: TGCAGTGCTAGTAGTTCCGGAAACACCATATATTTT.

The table lists this clonotype with many counts. The chain couples TRBV15 to TRBJ2-7; either TRBD1 or TRBD2 may supply D (5 bases each). Germline loops: CDR1 LNHNV, CDR2 YYDKDF (reference sequence). V lost 5 bases to trimming and J lost 0 bases, with 11 bases between them. The CDR3 consists of 14 residues. CDR3 amino acids: CATSGTLSSYEQYF. The CDR3 bases are TGTGCCACCAGCGGGACCTTGAGCTCCTACGAGCAGTACTTC.

There are a few counts of this clonotype. The chain recombines TRBV10-3 with TRBJ2-7; D might be TRBD1 (6 bases). This CDR3 contains 13 residues. Trimming took off 8 bases at V and 4 bases at J, with 15 bases between the two ends. From germline, CDR1 is ENHRY and CDR2 SYGVKD. CDR3 nucleotide sequence: TGTGCCATCTCGAATCGGACAGCTTACGAGCAGTACTTC. Residues: CAISNRTAYEQYF.

The chain combines TRBV9 with TRBJ2-5, with D possibly called TRBD1 or TRBD2 (6 bases each). V lost 4 bases and J 4 bases, leaving 20 bases between the germline ends. The germline gives CDR1 SGDLS, CDR2 YYNGEE. This CDR3 has 16 residues. The CDR3 nucleotides read TGTGCCAGCAGCCCAGGGGAGGTCAGGATCGGAGAGACCCAGTACTTC. It specifies CASSPGEVRIGETQYF.

This clonotype appeared a few times. This chain links TRBV28 with TRBJ2-2; maybe TRBD2 (6 bases). CDR1 is MDHEN and CDR2 is SYDVKM in the germline V gene. The CDR3 totals 14 residues. V lost 7 bases, J lost 1 base, and 10 bases lay in between. The CDR3 DNA reads as TGTGCCAGCATGGAGGGATGGAACACCGGGGAGCTGTTTTTT. It is translated as CASMEGWNTGELFF.

This clonotype has just a few counts. The chain recombines TRBV10-2 with TRBJ2-5; D unresolved. The CDR3 length is 12 residues. V was cut by 4 bases and J by 5 bases, with 8 bases left in between. CDR1 WSHSY and CDR2 SAAADI come from the germline V gene. CDR3 in amino acids: CASSAESETQYF. The CDR3 DNA reads as TGCGCCAGCAGTGCGGAGTCTGAGACCCAGTACTTC.

This rearrangement joins TRBV3-1 to TRBJ1-2; tentatively, D is TRBD1 (5 bases). Trimming cost V 1 base and J 0 bases, with 9 bases left between them. Germline V lookup: CDR1 LGHDT, CDR2 YNNKEL (reference sequence). The CDR3 covers 15 residues. CDR3 nucleotides: TGTGCCAGCAGCCAAGTCCGGGGGGCTAACTATGGCTACACCTTC. Protein product: CASSQVRGANYGYTF.

The gene calls are TRBV20-1 and TRBJ2-7; TRBD2 matches at 7 bases. Germline loops: CDR1 DFQATT, CDR2 SNEGSKA (reference sequence). V dropped 7 bases and J dropped 5; count of bases not matched to a gene: 11. There are 13 residues in the CDR3. Here the CDR3 DNA reads TGCAGTGTAGTGCGGGAGAGCGACGACGAGCAGTACTTC. It encodes CSVVRESDDEQYF.

This clonotype appeared many times. The chain uses TRBV9 and TRBJ2-1; TRBD2 matches 8 bases. The CDR3 spans 15 residues. J gave up 3 bases and V 3 bases, and 5 bases lay outside the gene matches. The germline gives CDR1 SGDLS, CDR2 YYNGEE. In nucleotides, the CDR3 is TGTGCCAGCAGCGGTAGCGGGACCCGCTACAATGAGCAGTTCTTC. It yields the protein CASSGSGTRYNEQFF.

This clonotype was seen a few times. The rearrangement uses TRBV10-3 and TRBJ2-7, with a tentative D call TRBD2 (6 bases). The CDR3 length is 13 residues. V was clipped by 7 bases and J by 2 bases, with 12 bases between them. The germline V gene has CDR1 ENHRY and CDR2 SYGVKD. Here the CDR3 DNA reads TGTGCCATCACAGGAGGGCCCCCCTACGAGCAGTACTTC. It codes for CAITGGPPYEQYF.

This clonotype has a handful of counts. This sequence joins TRBV10-3 and TRBJ1-1; tentatively, D is TRBD1 (5 bases). Per the germline V gene, CDR1 is ENHRY and CDR2 is SYGVKD. V was clipped by 4 bases and J by 4 bases, with 16 bases between them. This CDR3 is built from 15 residues. The CDR3 spells CAISVTLGGTTEAFF. DNA of the CDR3: TGTGCCATCAGTGTGACCCTCGGGGGAACCACTGAAGCTTTCTTT.

The table lists this clonotype with a few counts. The chain recombines TRBV7-3 with TRBJ1-2, with D perhaps TRBD1 (5 bases). CDR1 is SGHTA, CDR2 FQGTGA, per germline. The V gene lost 5 bases and the J gene lost 9 bases, with 16 bases spanning the gap. This CDR3 is 13 amino acids long. The DNA of the CDR3 is TGTGCCAGCAGCGCAGGGCAGGGAATGCGCTACACCTTC. This encodes CASSAGQGMRYTF.

This clonotype was counted at least ten times. This chain links TRBV28 with TRBJ2-1; TRBD2 matches at 7 bases. The CDR3 extends over 14 amino acids. Per the germline V gene, CDR1 is MDHEN and CDR2 is SYDVKM. The V and J ends lost 5 bases and 9 bases, in that order; junction bases with no gene match: 10. The DNA for the CDR3 is TGTGCCAGCAGTCGTAGACTAGCCTGGATTGAGCAGTTCTTC. Translated: CASSRRLAWIEQFF.

The rearrangement uses TRBV2 and TRBJ2-3, with D maybe TRBD2 (6 bases). Germline V lookup: CDR1 SNHLY, CDR2 FYNNEI. Trimming shortened V by 5 bases and J by 6 bases, and 21 bases separated the two germline ends. The CDR3 loop spans 16 amino acids. In DNA form, the CDR3 reads TGTGCCAGCAGTCCGAGGGACTGGCTAGCAGGGGATACGCAGTATTTT. This sequence encodes CASSPRDWLAGDTQYF.

The CDR3 nucleotides read TGCAGTGCTAGACTAGCGGCTAACAATGAGCAGTTCTTC. This gives the protein CSARLAANNEQFF. V is TRBV20-1 and J is TRBJ2-1; the match to TRBD2 covers 7 bases. The CDR3 is 13 amino acids. J was trimmed by 5 bases and V by 2 bases; bases with no gene match: 3. The V gene's germline CDR1 is DFQATT and CDR2 SNEGSKA (reference sequence).